The sequence of this TCR beta chain was determined in a study of spatial heterogeneity in lung cancer. At the level of the study: Raw-read counts averaged over ten per unique TCR and UMI combination.

In TCRdb, the 5' RACE reads were re-called with MiXCR into one record per CDR3 protein. The data hold about 3,000 distinct CDR3 sequences, with about 10% observed a single time. V shed 5 bases and J 10 bases; nucleotides not matched to a gene: 5. The CDR3 is 12 amino acids. In germline, CDR1 is MNHNS, CDR2 SASEGT. Overall study findings and caveats: Among tumor T cells, estimated coverage was roughly 7% for alpha chains and around 13% for beta chains. In tumors, expanded intratumoral alpha and beta TCR counts tracked mutation counts.

The time point denotes: sample taken at primary tumor resection. Researchers sequenced whole RNA taken from tumor, nontumor lung or frozen PBMC without sorting. By its share, this clonotype is medium-sized. Antigen: not known. This beta chain lies outside the target of a library built for alpha chains; its clone size means little. The receptor was derived from a male donor with early-stage non-small cell lung cancer. Sequencing used lung tumor tissue, obtained at surgery. This chain joins TRBV6-1 and TRBJ2-1; 7 bases are a match to TRBD1. In nucleotides, the CDR3 is TGTGCCAGCAGTAAGGGGGCGGGCGAGCAGTTCTTC. Translated: CASSKGAGEQFF.